This T cell receptor (beta chain) was captured by sequencing in a study of blood T cells in healthy people across ages. The study's findings and limits: Correlation between TCR beta diversity and naive T cell percentage was strong. Age showed a roughly linear inverse relationship with TCR beta diversity per million T cells.

From germline, CDR1 is SQVTM and CDR2 ANQGSEA. The CDR3 totals 15 residues. Trimming removed 7 bases at V and 1 base at J, with 19 bases between. Donor samples were obtained from healthy Caucasian individuals from Russia, aged 6 to 90. The table lists this clonotype with a few counts. Its antigen is unknown. Primed by a sample-barcoded 5' primer and a J-beta primer mix, a second PCR proceeded for 7 to 11 cycles. Every sample gave at least 2.5 million paired-end reads containing CDR3. From the 5' RACE reads, TCRdb called clonotypes with MiXCR, one entry per CDR3 protein. The repertoire holds 1.5 million to 2 million distinct CDR3 sequences, with about 31% as singletons.

The rearrangement uses TRBV29-1 and TRBJ1-1, with D possibly TRBD1 on 6 matching bases. Sequenced material: blood. This sequence originates from a woman aged 25 to 45 in good health. The CDR3 is CSAYRLRQANTEAFF. The CDR3 DNA follows: TGCAGCGCTTACAGGCTCCGACAGGCGAACACTGAAGCTTTCTTT.